A selection of T cell receptor beta chains follows, all from one sample in a study of OX40 agonist ivuxolimab in advanced cancers. Profiled with immunoSEQ multiplex PCR; TCRdb holds only in-frame clones, not every one. The repertoire includes 55,000 to 80,000 clones, 87% of them detected once, and 1.3% sits in the top ten. Sequences were derived from CD4+ or CD8+ T cells sorted from blood, sampled in a trial of the OX40 agonist ivuxolimab. These receptors were taken from an adult with an advanced solid tumor such as melanoma, head and neck, liver or kidney cancer. Both conserved end residues are trimmed from each CDR3. Clone size is stated in some rows and not others, as once, few, many or a class when expanded.

clone size,V gene,CDR3 protein
NA,TRBV18,ASSPPQTSYNEQF
NA,TRBV5-4,ASSSLTGINSEAF
NA,TRBV4-2,ASSQVLGGLEREKLF
NA,TRBV23-1,ASSHGPEFYGYT
once,TRBV5-5,ASSLGQGSNQPQH
NA,TRBV29-1,SVAAGLGQPQH
NA,TRBV18,ASSPPIGSSYNEQF
NA,TRBV18,ASSPDWTYEKLF
NA,TRBV6-5,ASQVGGENTEAF
NA,TRBV30,AWIGAGEQY
NA,TRBV29-1,SVGLLGGGGYGYT
NA,TRBV19,ASSIAGQSAYEQY
once,TRBV6-1,ASSAGQTGETQY
NA,TRBV6-6,ASIQGQSTYEQY
NA,TRBV6-6,ASSPSGGRYEQY
NA,TRBV4-1,ASSQEGQAYNEQF
NA,TRBV25-1,ASSHDWTTPGEQY
once,TRBV7-6,ASSLQGTHYSPLH
NA,TRBV5-4,ASHRGVGTQY
NA,TRBV6-6,ATQGQPGYGYT
once,TRBV2,ASSFRGGVPDTQY
NA,TRBV28,ASSLTGEGDQPQH
NA,TRBV6-6,ASRTSNYEQY